A selection of T cell receptor beta chains follows, all from one sample in a study of shared clonotypes between healthy human individuals. Method: immunoSEQ multiplex PCR; TCRdb's copy keeps in-frame clones and lacks some. The sample records roughly 1.5 million clones, around 98% being singletons. Sequenced material: naive CD4+ T cells sorted from blood. All receptors derive from a man in his thirties or forties in good health. Both conserved end residues are part of each CDR3. The D gene is left open where the match is weak. Clone sizes are given selectively: once, few, many, or a class where the clone is expanded.

j_call: TRBJ2-7; v_call: TRBV6-6; clone_size: -; d_call: -; cdr3_length: 12; cdr3_aa: CATTWGAYEQYF; cdr3_nt: TGTGCCACAACGTGGGGAGCTTACGAGCAGTACTTC
j_call: TRBJ1-3; v_call: TRBV5-1; clone_size: -; d_call: -; cdr3_length: 16; cdr3_aa: CASSLVGGSSGNTIYF; cdr3_nt: TGCGCCAGCAGCTTGGTTGGAGGGAGCTCTGGAAACACCATATATTTT
j_call: TRBJ2-2; v_call: TRBV11-2; clone_size: -; d_call: -; cdr3_length: 15; cdr3_aa: CASSLLSGTSGELFF; cdr3_nt: TGTGCCAGCAGCTTACTGTCGGGGACAAGCGGGGAGCTGTTTTTT
j_call: TRBJ1-1; v_call: TRBV7-7; clone_size: -; d_call: -; cdr3_length: 13; cdr3_aa: CASSSDVNTEAFF; cdr3_nt: TGTGCTAGCAGCTCAGACGTGAACACTGAAGCTTTCTTT
j_call: TRBJ2-2; v_call: TRBV18; clone_size: -; d_call: -; cdr3_length: 17; cdr3_aa: CASSPERQGRFTGELFF; cdr3_nt: TGTGCCAGCTCCCCAGAAAGGCAGGGGCGATTCACCGGGGAGCTGTTTTTT
j_call: TRBJ2-5; v_call: TRBV6-6; clone_size: -; d_call: -; cdr3_length: 16; cdr3_aa: CASSQLGSGRQETQYF; cdr3_nt: TGTGCCAGCAGTCAACTTGGTTCAGGGCGCCAAGAGACCCAGTACTTC
j_call: TRBJ1-2; v_call: TRBV2; clone_size: once; d_call: TRBD1; cdr3_length: 14; cdr3_aa: CASSLGQGNYGYTF; cdr3_nt: TGTGCCAGCAGCTTAGGACAGGGAAACTATGGCTACACCTTC
j_call: TRBJ2-3; v_call: TRBV18; clone_size: few; d_call: -; cdr3_length: 12; cdr3_aa: CASSRSVDTQYF; cdr3_nt: TGTGCCAGCTCACGCTCGGTAGATACGCAGTATTTT
j_call: TRBJ2-1; v_call: TRBV5-1; clone_size: -; d_call: TRBD1; cdr3_length: 15; cdr3_aa: CASSLDRGYYNEQFF; cdr3_nt: TGCGCCAGCAGCTTGGACAGGGGATACTACAATGAGCAGTTCTTC
j_call: TRBJ2-7; v_call: TRBV7-9; clone_size: -; d_call: TRBD1; cdr3_length: 15; cdr3_aa: CASSHGTGDSYEQYF; cdr3_nt: TGTGCCAGCAGCCACGGGACAGGGGACTCCTACGAGCAGTACTTC
j_call: TRBJ2-5; v_call: TRBV19; clone_size: once; d_call: -; cdr3_length: 19; cdr3_aa: CASSIFRGATSGTQETQYF; cdr3_nt: TGTGCCAGTAGTATTTTCAGGGGGGCCACTAGCGGAACCCAAGAGACCCAGTACTTC
j_call: TRBJ2-1; v_call: TRBV28; clone_size: -; d_call: -; cdr3_length: 15; cdr3_aa: CASSLTDSSYNEQFF; cdr3_nt: TGTGCCAGCAGTCTGACGGATAGCTCCTACAATGAGCAGTTCTTC
j_call: TRBJ1-1; v_call: TRBV28; clone_size: once; d_call: -; cdr3_length: 15; cdr3_aa: CASSLPPTVDTEAFF; cdr3_nt: TGTGCCAGCAGTTTACCCCCGACAGTGGACACTGAAGCTTTCTTT
j_call: TRBJ2-2; v_call: TRBV7-6; clone_size: -; d_call: TRBD2; cdr3_length: 16; cdr3_aa: CASSLGLAGVAGELFF; cdr3_nt: TGTGCCAGCAGCTTAGGGCTAGCGGGAGTGGCCGGGGAGCTGTTTTTT
j_call: TRBJ2-5; v_call: TRBV20-1; clone_size: once; d_call: -; cdr3_length: 11; cdr3_aa: CSAWLQETQYF; cdr3_nt: TGCAGTGCTTGGTTACAAGAGACCCAGTACTTC
j_call: TRBJ1-1; v_call: TRBV28; clone_size: -; d_call: -; cdr3_length: 15; cdr3_aa: CASSLYGAQNTEAFF; cdr3_nt: TGTGCCAGCAGTTTATATGGGGCGCAAAACACTGAAGCTTTCTTT
j_call: TRBJ2-7; v_call: TRBV2; clone_size: -; d_call: -; cdr3_length: 11; cdr3_aa: CASSTIYEQYF; cdr3_nt: TGTGCCAGCAGCACGATCTACGAGCAGTACTTC
j_call: TRBJ1-5; v_call: TRBV6-1; clone_size: -; d_call: TRBD1; cdr3_length: 14; cdr3_aa: CASSESGGIKPQHF; cdr3_nt: TGTGCCAGCAGTGAATCAGGGGGCATTAAGCCCCAGCATTTT
j_call: TRBJ2-7; v_call: TRBV9; clone_size: -; d_call: -; cdr3_length: 15; cdr3_aa: CASSGPGGATYEQYF; cdr3_nt: TGTGCCAGCAGCGGCCCTGGGGGGGCCACCTACGAGCAGTACTTC
j_call: TRBJ1-2; v_call: TRBV7-2; clone_size: -; d_call: -; cdr3_length: 16; cdr3_aa: CASSLDRGFGNYGYTF; cdr3_nt: TGTGCCAGCAGCTTAGATCGGGGTTTTGGGAACTATGGCTACACCTTC
j_call: TRBJ2-1; v_call: TRBV5-1; clone_size: -; d_call: -; cdr3_length: 12; cdr3_aa: CASSWPGNEQFF; cdr3_nt: TGCGCCAGCAGCTGGCCGGGGAATGAGCAGTTCTTC
j_call: TRBJ2-7; v_call: TRBV6-5; clone_size: -; d_call: TRBD2; cdr3_length: 14; cdr3_aa: CASKTSGSFYEQYF; cdr3_nt: TGTGCCAGCAAGACTAGCGGGAGTTTTTACGAGCAGTACTTC
j_call: TRBJ2-6; v_call: TRBV19; clone_size: -; d_call: -; cdr3_length: 15; cdr3_aa: CASSIPGFGANVLTF; cdr3_nt: TGTGCCAGTAGTATCCCGGGGTTCGGGGCCAACGTCCTGACTTTC
j_call: TRBJ1-1; v_call: TRBV15; clone_size: once; d_call: -; cdr3_length: 14; cdr3_aa: CATSREARDTEAFF; cdr3_nt: TGTGCCACCAGCAGAGAAGCGAGGGACACTGAAGCTTTCTTT
j_call: TRBJ1-5; v_call: TRBV7-9; clone_size: -; d_call: TRBD1; cdr3_length: 14; cdr3_aa: CASSFEGAGQPQHF; cdr3_nt: TGTGCCAGCAGCTTTGAGGGGGCTGGTCAGCCCCAGCATTTT
j_call: TRBJ2-3; v_call: TRBV7-2; clone_size: -; d_call: -; cdr3_length: 16; cdr3_aa: CASSKWTDSSTDTQYF; cdr3_nt: TGTGCCAGCAGCAAGTGGACCGACTCTAGCACAGATACGCAGTATTTT
j_call: TRBJ1-3; v_call: TRBV13; clone_size: -; d_call: -; cdr3_length: 13; cdr3_aa: CASSQNSGNTIYF; cdr3_nt: TGTGCCAGCAGCCAAAACTCTGGAAACACCATATATTTT
j_call: TRBJ1-1; v_call: TRBV2; clone_size: once; d_call: TRBD1; cdr3_length: 14; cdr3_aa: CASRDGQVLGGAFF; cdr3_nt: TGTGCCAGCAGGGACGGACAGGTCCTTGGCGGAGCTTTCTTT
j_call: TRBJ2-1; v_call: TRBV7-9; clone_size: once; d_call: -; cdr3_length: 12; cdr3_aa: CASSSDVNEQFF; cdr3_nt: TGTGCCAGCAGCTCCGATGTTAATGAGCAGTTCTTC
j_call: TRBJ2-2; v_call: TRBV15; clone_size: -; d_call: -; cdr3_length: 14; cdr3_aa: CATSKVRVDGELFF; cdr3_nt: TGTGCCACCAGCAAGGTTCGAGTTGACGGGGAGCTGTTTTTT
j_call: TRBJ1-2; v_call: TRBV19; clone_size: -; d_call: -; cdr3_length: 14; cdr3_aa: CASSTPPGQHGYTF; cdr3_nt: TGTGCCAGTAGTACCCCTCCGGGACAACATGGCTACACCTTC
j_call: TRBJ1-1; v_call: TRBV18; clone_size: once; d_call: -; cdr3_length: 16; cdr3_aa: CASSPQIGQRNTEAFF; cdr3_nt: TGTGCCAGCTCACCACAAATCGGACAGAGGAACACTGAAGCTTTCTTT
j_call: TRBJ2-7; v_call: TRBV10-3; clone_size: -; d_call: TRBD2; cdr3_length: 17; cdr3_aa: CAISVSGTSGSLYEQYF; cdr3_nt: TGTGCCATCAGTGTGTCGGGGACTAGCGGGAGTCTCTACGAGCAGTACTTC
j_call: TRBJ2-3; v_call: TRBV5-5; clone_size: -; d_call: TRBD1; cdr3_length: 15; cdr3_aa: CASSFPGQVTDTQYF; cdr3_nt: TGTGCCAGCAGCTTTCCGGGACAGGTCACAGATACGCAGTATTTT
j_call: TRBJ2-1; v_call: TRBV15; clone_size: -; d_call: -; cdr3_length: 19; cdr3_aa: CATSRDPSSPTLTYNEQFF; cdr3_nt: TGTGCCACCAGCAGAGATCCCTCCTCACCAACCCTTACCTACAATGAGCAGTTCTTC
j_call: TRBJ2-7; v_call: TRBV6-4; clone_size: -; d_call: TRBD2; cdr3_length: 16; cdr3_aa: CASSAKGLAGRGEQYF; cdr3_nt: TGTGCCAGCAGTGCTAAGGGACTAGCGGGGCGAGGCGAGCAGTACTTC
j_call: TRBJ1-1; v_call: TRBV6-1; clone_size: -; d_call: -; cdr3_length: 13; cdr3_aa: CASSEVLDTEAFF; cdr3_nt: TGTGCCAGCAGTGAAGTTTTAGACACTGAAGCTTTCTTT
j_call: TRBJ1-1; v_call: TRBV6-6; clone_size: -; d_call: -; cdr3_length: 13; cdr3_aa: CASRLKYNTEAFF; cdr3_nt: TGTGCCAGCAGGCTGAAATATAACACTGAAGCTTTCTTT
j_call: TRBJ1-2; v_call: TRBV5-6; clone_size: -; d_call: TRBD1; cdr3_length: 17; cdr3_aa: CASSSRDRGRPNYGYTF; cdr3_nt: TGTGCCAGCAGCTCGCGGGACAGGGGGCGGCCTAACTATGGCTACACCTTC
j_call: TRBJ1-1; v_call: TRBV28; clone_size: -; d_call: -; cdr3_length: 14; cdr3_aa: CASNEGGASTEAFF; cdr3_nt: TGTGCCAGCAACGAGGGAGGAGCGAGTACTGAAGCTTTCTTT
j_call: TRBJ2-3; v_call: TRBV4-3; clone_size: -; d_call: TRBD2; cdr3_length: 16; cdr3_aa: CASSLLWAGGTDTQYF; cdr3_nt: TGCGCCAGCAGCCTGCTCTGGGCGGGGGGGACAGATACGCAGTATTTT
j_call: TRBJ1-3; v_call: TRBV10-3; clone_size: -; d_call: TRBD1; cdr3_length: 15; cdr3_aa: CAISESRQGGNTIYF; cdr3_nt: TGTGCCATCAGTGAGTCTCGACAGGGCGGAAACACCATATATTTT
j_call: TRBJ2-5; v_call: TRBV29-1; clone_size: -; d_call: -; cdr3_length: 12; cdr3_aa: CSVEDAQETQYF; cdr3_nt: TGCAGCGTTGAAGATGCGCAAGAGACCCAGTACTTC
j_call: TRBJ2-5; v_call: TRBV7-3; clone_size: -; d_call: -; cdr3_length: 15; cdr3_aa: CASSLGSGGKETQYF; cdr3_nt: TGTGCCAGCAGCTTAGGATCCGGAGGTAAAGAGACCCAGTACTTC
j_call: TRBJ1-4; v_call: TRBV7-2; clone_size: once; d_call: -; cdr3_length: 13; cdr3_aa: CASSARVREKLFF; cdr3_nt: TGTGCCAGCAGTGCGAGGGTGCGGGAAAAACTGTTTTTT
j_call: TRBJ2-1; v_call: TRBV5-1; clone_size: once; d_call: -; cdr3_length: 15; cdr3_aa: CASSLASGSYNEQFF; cdr3_nt: TGCGCCAGCAGCTTGGCGTCGGGCTCCTACAATGAGCAGTTCTTC
j_call: TRBJ2-1; v_call: TRBV28; clone_size: -; d_call: -; cdr3_length: 16; cdr3_aa: CASSLGKGARLGEQFF; cdr3_nt: TGTGCCAGCAGCCTGGGGAAGGGAGCCCGCCTCGGTGAGCAGTTCTTC
j_call: TRBJ2-3; v_call: TRBV5-4; clone_size: -; d_call: TRBD1; cdr3_length: 14; cdr3_aa: CASRGTGYTDTQYF; cdr3_nt: TGTGCCAGCCGCGGGACAGGGTACACAGATACGCAGTATTTT
j_call: TRBJ2-7; v_call: TRBV4-1; clone_size: -; d_call: TRBD2; cdr3_length: 15; cdr3_aa: CASSQASGLSYEQYF; cdr3_nt: TGCGCCAGCAGCCAGGCTAGCGGACTCTCCTACGAGCAGTACTTC
j_call: TRBJ2-7; v_call: TRBV5-4; clone_size: -; d_call: TRBD1; cdr3_length: 13; cdr3_aa: CASSPRDSNEQYF; cdr3_nt: TGTGCCAGCAGCCCCCGGGACAGTAACGAGCAGTACTTC
j_call: TRBJ2-7; v_call: TRBV7-9; clone_size: once; d_call: -; cdr3_length: 15; cdr3_aa: CASSSTGVLPYEQYF; cdr3_nt: TGTGCCAGCAGCTCGACCGGGGTACTTCCCTACGAGCAGTACTTC
j_call: TRBJ1-5; v_call: TRBV7-8; clone_size: -; d_call: -; cdr3_length: 17; cdr3_aa: CASSPSTVSHSNQPQHF; cdr3_nt: TGTGCCAGCAGCCCTAGTACAGTTAGTCATAGCAATCAGCCCCAGCATTTT
j_call: TRBJ1-1; v_call: TRBV7-9; clone_size: -; d_call: -; cdr3_length: 15; cdr3_aa: CASTRSGDPNTEAFF; cdr3_nt: TGTGCCAGCACCAGGTCCGGGGACCCGAACACTGAAGCTTTCTTT